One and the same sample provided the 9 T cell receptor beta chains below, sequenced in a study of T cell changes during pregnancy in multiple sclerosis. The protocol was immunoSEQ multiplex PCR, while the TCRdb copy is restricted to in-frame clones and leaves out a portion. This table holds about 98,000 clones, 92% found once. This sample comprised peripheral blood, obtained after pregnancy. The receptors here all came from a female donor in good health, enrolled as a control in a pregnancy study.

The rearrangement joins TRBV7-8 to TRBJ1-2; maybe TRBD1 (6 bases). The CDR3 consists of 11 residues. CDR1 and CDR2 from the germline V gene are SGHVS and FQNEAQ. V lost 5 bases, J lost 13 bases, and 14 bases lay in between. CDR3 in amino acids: CASSPGGPATF. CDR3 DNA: TGTGCCAGCAGCCCGGGGGGGCCCGCCACCTTC.

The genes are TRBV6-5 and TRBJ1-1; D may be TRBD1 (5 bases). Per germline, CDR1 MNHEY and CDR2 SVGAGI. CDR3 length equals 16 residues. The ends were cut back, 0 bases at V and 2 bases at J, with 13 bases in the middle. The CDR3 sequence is CASSYSRQTLNTEAFF. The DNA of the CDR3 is TGTGCCAGCAGTTACTCGAGACAGACGCTAAACACTGAAGCTTTCTTT.

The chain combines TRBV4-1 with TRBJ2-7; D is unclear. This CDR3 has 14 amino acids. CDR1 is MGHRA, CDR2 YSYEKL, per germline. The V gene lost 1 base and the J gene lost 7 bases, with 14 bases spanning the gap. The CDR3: CASSQVLAGWEQYF. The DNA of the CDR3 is TGCGCCAGCAGCCAAGTTTTGGCCGGGTGGGAGCAGTACTTC.

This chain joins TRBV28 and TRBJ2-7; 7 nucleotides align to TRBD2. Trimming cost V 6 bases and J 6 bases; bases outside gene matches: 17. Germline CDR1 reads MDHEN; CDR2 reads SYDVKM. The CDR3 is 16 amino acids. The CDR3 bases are TGTGCCAGCAGCCAACAAACATGGGCGGGAGAGAGCGAGCAGTACTTC. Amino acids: CASSQQTWAGESEQYF. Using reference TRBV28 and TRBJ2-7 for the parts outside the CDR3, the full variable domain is DVKVTQSSRYLVKRTGEKVFLECVQDMDHENMFWYRQDPGLGLRLIYFSYDVKMKEKGDIPEGYSVSREKKERFSLILESASTNQTSMYLCASSQQTWAGESEQYFGPGTRLTVT.

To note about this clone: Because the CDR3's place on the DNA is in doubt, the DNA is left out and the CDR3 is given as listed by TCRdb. The chain's CDR3 is CTSSQDFGQGATGELFF. The chain has TRBV1 and TRBJ2-2; TRBD1 was called by the table and not checked on the DNA. TRBV1 is given as a pseudogene. The CDR3 totals 17 residues, both ends included.

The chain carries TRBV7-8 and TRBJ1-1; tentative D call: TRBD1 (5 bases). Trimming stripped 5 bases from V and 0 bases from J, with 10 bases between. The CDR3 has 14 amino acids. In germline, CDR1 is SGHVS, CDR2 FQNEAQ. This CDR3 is CASSAHRLNTEAFF. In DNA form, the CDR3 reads TGTGCCAGCAGCGCACACAGGCTGAACACTGAAGCTTTCTTT. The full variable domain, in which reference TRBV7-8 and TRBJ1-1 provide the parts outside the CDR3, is GAGVSQSPRYKVAKRGQDVALRCDPISGHVSLFWYQQALGQGPEFLTYFQNEAQLDKSGLPSDRFFAERPEGSVSTLKIQRTQQEDSAVYLCASSAHRLNTEAFFGQGTRLTVV.

CDR3 sequence reads: CASSSPSGGGETQYF. CDR3 bases: TGTGCCAGCAGCTCCCCTAGCGGGGGGGGTGAGACCCAGTACTTC. The V and J genes are TRBV7-9 and TRBJ2-5; 12 bases align to TRBD2. From germline, CDR1 is SEHNR and CDR2 FQNEAQ (reference sequence). The trim removed 4 bases at V and 5 bases at J, leaving 5 bases unmatched. The CDR3 consists of 15 residues.

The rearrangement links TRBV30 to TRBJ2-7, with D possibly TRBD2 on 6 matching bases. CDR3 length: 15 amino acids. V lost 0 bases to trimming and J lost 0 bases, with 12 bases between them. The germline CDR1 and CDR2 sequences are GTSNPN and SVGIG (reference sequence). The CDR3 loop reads CAWSVRHGGSYEQYF. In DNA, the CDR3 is TGTGCCTGGAGTGTCAGACACGGGGGCTCCTACGAGCAGTACTTC.

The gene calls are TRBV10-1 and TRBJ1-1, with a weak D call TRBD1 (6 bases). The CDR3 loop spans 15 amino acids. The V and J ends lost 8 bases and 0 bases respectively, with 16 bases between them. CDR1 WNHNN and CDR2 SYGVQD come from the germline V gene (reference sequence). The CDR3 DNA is TGCGCCAGCTCACCGGGGGGACAACTGAACACTGAAGCTTTCTTT. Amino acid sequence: CASSPGGQLNTEAFF.